This passage covers 28 T cell receptor beta chains from one sample sequenced in a study of Graves' ophthalmopathy and Graves' hyperthyroidism. RNA transcripts provided the template for amplifying TCR beta CDR3 regions. Second-round multiplex PCR came after a first-round RT-PCR that employed HTBI primers. Each CDR3 protein gets one entry after TCRdb re-called the multiplex PCR reads with MiXCR. The data show around 51,000 distinct CDR3 sequences, around 50% seen once. Sequencing input: peripheral blood. The receptor source for this set is an adult man with Graves' ophthalmopathy.

The table lists this clonotype with many counts. The conserved closing phenylalanine or tryptophan is absent in this CDR3, likely reflecting a read error. The J gene is TRBJ2-1, the V gene TRBV24-1; 14 bases are shared with TRBD2. CDR3 length: 18 residues. The V gene's germline CDR1 is KGHDR and CDR2 SFDVKD. V lost 9 bases, J lost 8 bases, and 17 bases stayed unmatched. Here the CDR3 reads CATGTGGTSGRSPHEQFL. CDR3 bases: TGTGCCACCGGGACAGGGGGGACTAGCGGGAGAAGCCCCCATGAGCAGTTCCTC.

The chain uses TRBV15 and TRBJ1-4, with D possibly TRBD1 on 5 matching bases. Germline V gene data show CDR1 as LNHNV and CDR2 as YYDKDF (reference sequence). This CDR3 has 16 amino acids. The V end was cut by 4 bases, the J end by 6 bases, with 18 bases between. Here the CDR3 reads CATSNTLGGFDEKLFF. Written as DNA, the CDR3 is TGTGCCACCAGCAACACCCTCGGGGGGTTTGATGAAAAACTGTTTTTT.

The V call is TRBV7-6, the J call TRBJ2-3, with D possibly TRBD2 on 6 matching bases. V was trimmed by 1 base and J by 0 bases, leaving 17 bases between them. CDR3 size: 18 residues. CDR1 is SGHVS and CDR2 is FNYEAQ in the germline V gene. CDR3 DNA sequence: TGTGCCAGCAGCTTAGTTCTCCCTGGGGGGAGCAGCACAGATACGCAGTATTTT. It encodes CASSLVLPGGSSTDTQYF.

At least ten counts were recorded for this clonotype. The CDR3 sequence is CASLDRPSNYGYTF. The CDR3 DNA is TGTGCCAGCCTGGACAGGCCTTCTAACTATGGCTACACCTTC. V and J are TRBV6-4 and TRBJ1-2; 7 bases match TRBD1. CDR1 MRHNA and CDR2 SNTAGT come from the germline V gene. J lost 0 bases, V lost 8 bases, and 6 bases had no gene match. This CDR3 spans 14 amino acids.

This clonotype was observed many times. The chain joins TRBV9 to TRBJ2-7; D is unclear. The ends were cut back, 0 bases at V and 0 bases at J, with 10 bases in the middle. The CDR3 spans 15 residues. Per the germline V gene, CDR1 is SGDLS and CDR2 is YYNGEE. CDR3 nucleotide sequence: TGTGCCAGCAGCGTAGGCAGCCAGAGCTCCTACGAGCAGTACTTC. Translating gives CASSVGSQSSYEQYF.

This clonotype has a count of ten or more. The rearrangement uses TRBV5-6 and TRBJ1-1; D might be TRBD1 (6 bases). This CDR3 contains 12 residues. V shed 1 base and J shed 6 bases, with 7 bases lying between them. Looked up from germline, CDR1 is SGHDT and CDR2 is YYEEEE. CDR3 protein: CASSLQGPEAFF. DNA of the CDR3: TGTGCCAGCAGCTTGCAGGGGCCTGAAGCTTTCTTT. The variable domain in full, with the rest retrieved from reference TRBV5-6 and TRBJ1-1, is DAGVTQSPTHLIKTRGQQVTLRCSPKSGHDTVSWYQQALGQGPQFIFQYYEEEERQRGNFPDRFSGHQFPNYSSELNVNALLLGDSALYLCASSLQGPEAFFGQGTRLTVV.

Concerning this clonotype itself: A much larger clone lies a single base off, so this may be a read error. The chain links TRBV3-1 to TRBJ1-3; 7 nucleotides align to TRBD1. The V and J ends lost 2 bases and 4 bases, in that order; junction bases with no gene match: 5. The CDR3 spans 15 residues. Germline CDR1 LGHDT, CDR2 YNNKEL (reference sequence). CDR3 DNA: TGTGCCAGCAGCCAAAAGGGGGCGCAGGGAAACACCATATATTTT. It encodes CASSQKGAQGNTIYF. Combining the CDR3 with reference TRBV3-1 and TRBJ1-3 gives the whole variable domain DTAVSQTPKYLVTQMGNDKSIKCEQNLGHDTMYWYKQDSKKFLKIMFSYNNKELIINETVPNRFSPKSPDKAHLNLHINSLELGDSAVYFCASSQKGAQGNTIYFGEGSWLTVV.

Note on this clonotype: One end of the junction fails to match germline, which may point to a read error. The rearrangement uses TRBV15 and TRBJ2-5; D possibly corresponds to TRBD2 (5 bases). Per the germline V gene, CDR1 is LNHNV and CDR2 is YYDKDF (reference sequence). The CDR3 runs 15 residues. The DNA of the CDR3 is TGTGCCACCAGCAGAGCACGGACTGTTCAAGGGACCCAGTACTTC. This sequence encodes CATSRARTVQGTQYF.

The chain's CDR3 is CASGPLTRDTQYF. In DNA form, the CDR3 reads TGTGCCAGCGGTCCTTTGACTAGGGATACGCAGTATTTT. The chain couples TRBV6-5 to TRBJ2-3; tentative D call: TRBD2 (6 bases). There are 13 residues in the CDR3. Germline V gene data show CDR1 as MNHEY and CDR2 as SVGAGI. The ends were cut back, 8 bases at V and 6 bases at J, with 15 bases in the middle.

In its sample, this clonotype is medium-sized. The chain recombines TRBV10-3 with TRBJ1-6, with D perhaps TRBD1 (5 bases). The CDR3 extends over 15 amino acids. Germline assignment: CDR1 ENHRY and CDR2 SYGVKD. Trimming removed 2 bases from V and 9 bases from J, with 14 bases in between. The CDR3 DNA sequence: TGTGCCATCAGTGAGGCACCGCCAGGGAGTTCACCCCTCCACTTT. Translated: CAISEAPPGSSPLHF.

CDR3 protein: CSTLTGGGYNQPQHF. Here the CDR3 DNA reads TGCAGTACCTTAACAGGTGGGGGGTACAATCAGCCCCAGCATTTT. The rearrangement links TRBV20-1 to TRBJ1-5; possibly TRBD1 for D (5 bases). This CDR3 contains 15 residues. Germline lookup yields CDR1 DFQATT and CDR2 SNEGSKA (reference sequence). V lost 8 bases, J lost 3 bases, and 20 bases lay in between.

The rearrangement uses TRBV10-3 and TRBJ1-6, with 10 bases lining up with TRBD1. Germline V gene lookup returns CDR1 ENHRY and CDR2 SYGVKD. V shed 4 bases and J 9 bases; nucleotides not matched to a gene: 3. The CDR3 spans 14 residues. CDR3 DNA: TGTGCCATCAGTGTGGGACAGGGGTCTTCACCCCTCCACTTT. It translates to CAISVGQGSSPLHF.

This clonotype was seen only a few times. Its ends do not fully match the called genes, so a read error is possible. V and J are TRBV7-7 and TRBJ1-1; TRBD1 aligns across 8 bases. The germline V gene encodes CDR1 SSHAT and CDR2 FNYEAQ (reference sequence). The CDR3 is made up of 13 amino acids. CDR3 region: CASSLGQDTEALF. The CDR3 DNA reads as TGCGCTAGCAGCTTGGGACAGGACACTGAAGCTCTCTTT. The whole variable domain, remainder taken from reference TRBV7-7 and TRBJ1-1, is GAGVSQSPRYKVTKRGQDVTLRCDPISSHATLYWYQQALGQGPEFLTYFNYEAQPDKSGLPSDRFSAERPEGSISTLTIQRTEQRDSAMYRCASSLGQDTEALFGQGTRLTVV.

This clonotype was seen many times. The rearrangement links TRBV7-8 to TRBJ2-2; D unclear. Germline V CDR1 and CDR2: SGHVS, FQNEAQ. The CDR3 consists of 12 residues. V lost 4 bases, J lost 2 bases, and 2 bases lay in between. DNA for the CDR3: TGTGCCAGCAGCTCTAACACCGGGGAGCTGTTTTTT. Amino acids: CASSSNTGELFF.

With respect to this clonotype: Germline is not matched at one junction end, which may reflect a read error. The chain recombines TRBV9 with TRBJ1-2, with 10 positions matching TRBD1. Germline lookup yields CDR1 SGDLS and CDR2 YYNGEE. The CDR3 length is 18 residues. In DNA, the CDR3 is TGTGCCAGGAGCGTAGCCCTCAAAGGGACAGGGGAGGGCTATGGCTACACCTTC. Its translation: CARSVALKGTGEGYGYTF.

By sample share, this clonotype is medium-sized (0.01 to 0.1%). The chain has TRBV25-1 and TRBJ1-4; D perhaps matches TRBD1 (6 bases). With 10 bases removed from V and 10 bases from J, the gap between germline ends came to 19 bases. The germline V gene encodes CDR1 MGHDK and CDR2 SYGVNS. The CDR3 extends over 13 amino acids. In DNA, the CDR3 is TGTGCCACACGAGGGGGAGGGGGGGGAAAACTGTTTTTT. Translating it yields CATRGGGGGKLFF.

The sample holds one count of this clonotype. One end of the junction fails to match germline, which may point to a read error. The rearrangement joins TRBV12-3 or TRBV12-4 to TRBJ2-7; perhaps D is TRBD1 or TRBD2 (7 bases each). The CDR3 covers 12 residues. CDR3 nucleotide sequence: TGTGCCAGCAGTTTAACAGGGGACGGGGGGCACTTC. Protein: CASSLTGDGGHF.

The chain combines TRBV5-4 with TRBJ2-5, with D possibly TRBD1 on 6 matching bases. Germline CDR1 and CDR2: SGHNT and YYREEE (reference sequence). There are 16 residues in the CDR3. The ends were cut back, 0 bases at V and 2 bases at J, with 14 bases in the middle. For the CDR3, the DNA is TGTGCCAGCAGCTTGGGCCCCGGACAGATGCAAGAGACCCAGTACTTC. Its protein product is CASSLGPGQMQETQYF. Full variable domain (missing parts from reference TRBV5-4 and TRBJ2-5): ETGVTQSPTHLIKTRGQQVTLRCSSQSGHNTVSWYQQALGQGPQFIFQYYREEENGRGNFPPRFSGLQFPNYSSELNVNALELDDSALYLCASSLGPGQMQETQYFGPGTRLLVL.

V usage is TRBV6-4 and J usage is TRBJ2-1; TRBD2 aligns across 8 bases. V shed 3 bases, J shed 7 bases, and the junction held 5 bases outside the gene matches. This CDR3 has 14 amino acids. CDR1 MRHNA and CDR2 SNTAGT come from the germline V gene. CDR3 region: CASSEKAGVNEQFF. CDR3 sequence (DNA): TGTGCCAGCAGTGAAAAAGCGGGAGTGAATGAGCAGTTCTTC.

This clonotype occurred many times. This chain uses TRBV6-1 with TRBJ2-7; TRBD1 matches at 9 bases. CDR1 is MNHNS, CDR2 SASEGT, per germline. The V segment lost 2 bases and the J segment 2 bases; nucleotides outside the gene matches: 4. The CDR3 sequence is 15 residues long. CDR3 nucleotides: TGTGCCAGCAGTGAATCAAGACAGGGGGCCTACGAGCAGTACTTC. It yields the protein CASSESRQGAYEQYF.

The V and J genes are TRBV20-1 and TRBJ2-5, with TRBD2 identical over 14 bases. V was clipped by 6 bases and J by 5 bases; unmatched bases: 8. The CDR3 loop spans 15 amino acids. Germline CDR1 is DFQATT and CDR2 is SNEGSKA (reference sequence). The CDR3 here is CSASTSGGAGETQYF. The CDR3 coding sequence is TGCAGTGCATCGACTAGCGGGGGGGCCGGGGAGACCCAGTACTTC.

At least ten counts were recorded for this clonotype. The chain couples TRBV20-1 to TRBJ2-2; D is undetermined. Germline lookup yields CDR1 DFQATT and CDR2 SNEGSKA (reference sequence). The ends were cut back, 6 bases at V and 5 bases at J, with 13 bases in the middle. CDR3 length: 13 residues. CDR3 coding DNA: TGCAGTGCCGTTTGGCCGCGGACCGGGGAGCTGTTTTTT. Translated, it gives CSAVWPRTGELFF.

The sample holds many counts of this clonotype. The chain carries TRBV6-6 and TRBJ2-5; TRBD2 aligns across 14 bases. Per the germline V gene, CDR1 is MNHNY and CDR2 is SVGAGI (reference sequence). The CDR3 loop spans 15 amino acids. Germline trimming cut 9 bases from V and 4 bases from J; bases unmatched to any gene: 7. CDR3 protein: CASVTGLAGVETQYF. CDR3 bases: TGTGCCAGTGTTACGGGACTAGCGGGGGTAGAGACCCAGTACTTC.

This chain uses TRBV20-1 with TRBJ2-7; 14 nucleotides align to TRBD2. From germline, CDR1 is DFQATT and CDR2 SNEGSKA (reference sequence). The CDR3 has 14 amino acids. V was clipped by 4 bases and J by 7 bases; unmatched bases: 6. CDR3 nucleotides: TGCAGTGCTAAGGGACTAGCGGGAGTAGGTGAGCAGTACTTC. This codes for CSAKGLAGVGEQYF.

As to this clonotype: The junction and the germline gene differ at one end; a read error may be behind it. J is TRBJ2-4 and V is TRBV29-1; D is unclear. This CDR3 is built from 14 residues. Germline CDR1 SQVTM, CDR2 ANQGSEA. The CDR3 is CSVENDLAKNIQYF. In DNA, the CDR3 is TGCAGTGTTGAGAACGACCTAGCCAAAAACATTCAGTACTTC.

This clonotype was counted ten times or more. V gene TRBV5-1 combines with J gene TRBJ2-3; 8 bases map to TRBD1. CDR3 length: 15 amino acids. The V and J ends lost 5 bases and 3 bases, in that order; junction bases with no gene match: 8. Germline V lookup: CDR1 SGHRS, CDR2 YFSETQ. The CDR3 nucleotides read TGCGCCAGCAGAACCTCAGGGGGCATGACAGATACGCAGTATTTT. Its translation is CASRTSGGMTDTQYF.

The rearrangement uses TRBV19 and TRBJ1-5, with D perhaps TRBD1 (5 bases). Trimming stripped 7 bases from V and 11 bases from J, with 21 bases between. In germline, CDR1 is LNHDA, CDR2 SQIVND (reference sequence). This CDR3 is built from 14 residues. The DNA of the CDR3 is TGTGCCAGTATGGCGGGGGGAAATCAAGAGACCCAGCATTTT. Protein product: CASMAGGNQETQHF.

This clonotype appeared a single time. The chain combines TRBV6-5 with TRBJ1-1, with a tentative D call TRBD1 (5 bases). V was shortened by 6 bases and J by 4 bases, with 21 bases between the two germline ends. The CDR3 length is 16 residues. Germline lookup yields CDR1 MNHEY and CDR2 SVGAGI. CDR3 region: CASSPTPGSGATEAFF. The CDR3 DNA reads TGTGCCAGCAGCCCTACTCCCGGATCTGGGGCCACTGAAGCTTTCTTT.